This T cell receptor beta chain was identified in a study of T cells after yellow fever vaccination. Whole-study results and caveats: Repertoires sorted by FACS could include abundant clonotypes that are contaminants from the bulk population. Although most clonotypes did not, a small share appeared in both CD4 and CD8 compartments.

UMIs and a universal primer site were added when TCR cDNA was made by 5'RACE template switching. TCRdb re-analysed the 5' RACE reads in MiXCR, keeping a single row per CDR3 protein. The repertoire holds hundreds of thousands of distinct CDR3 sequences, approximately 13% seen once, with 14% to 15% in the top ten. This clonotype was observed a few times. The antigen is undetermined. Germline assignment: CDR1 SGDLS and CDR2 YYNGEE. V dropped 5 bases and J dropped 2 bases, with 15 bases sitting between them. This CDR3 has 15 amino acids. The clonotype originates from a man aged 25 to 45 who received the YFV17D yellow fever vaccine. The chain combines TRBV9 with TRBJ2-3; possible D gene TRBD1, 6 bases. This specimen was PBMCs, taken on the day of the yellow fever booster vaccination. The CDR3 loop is CASSDPGAITDTQYF. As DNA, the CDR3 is TGTGCCAGCAGTGACCCAGGGGCCATCACAGATACGCAGTATTTT.